This is a list of T cell receptor beta chains from one sample in a study of blood T cell repertoires in COVID-19. The method was immunoSEQ multiplex PCR; TCRdb's version includes in-frame clones alone and lacks a portion of them. This sample has around 200,000 clones, with approximately 80% found just once. The sample was PBMCs or T cells enriched from blood (not recorded which). The receptors derive from a man between 40 and 49 years old who had recovered from COVID-19. Both conserved end residues are part of each CDR3. The D gene is left open where the match is weak. Some rows have no size entry. The others give once, few or many, or a class for an expanded clone.

clone_size,v_call,d_call,j_call,cdr3_nt,cdr3_aa
.,TRBV4-1,.,TRBJ1-5,TGCGCCAGCAGCCAAGGGCCGGGGGGGCTTCAGCCCCAGCATTTT,CASSQGPGGLQPQHF
.,TRBV11-2,TRBD2,TRBJ2-7,TGTGCCAGCAGCTCATCGATCGGAGCGGGGGTCGGTTCCTACGAGCAGTACTTC,CASSSSIGAGVGSYEQYF
.,TRBV20-1,.,TRBJ1-6,TGCAGTGCTAGGGGGGGTTCACCCCTCCACTTT,CSARGGSPLHF
.,TRBV6-2/TRBV6-3,.,TRBJ1-1,TGTGCCAGCAGTTTAATAAGGGGCACTGAAGCTTTCTTT,CASSLIRGTEAFF
.,TRBV3-1/TRBV3-2,TRBD2,TRBJ2-1,TGTGCCAGCAGCCACGGGACTAGCGGCCACAATGAGCAGTTCTTC,CASSHGTSGHNEQFF
.,TRBV24-1,TRBD1,TRBJ1-1,TGTGCCACCAGTGAGGCCCCACAGGGGGCAGGAGCTTTCTTT,CATSEAPQGAGAFF
.,TRBV30,.,TRBJ1-5,TGTGCCTGGAGTGTACGCGCAGGGGTTCATCAGCCCCAGCATTTT,CAWSVRAGVHQPQHF
few,TRBV24-1,TRBD2,TRBJ2-1,TGTGCCACCAGTGACCCCGGGACTAGCGGCAATGAGCAGTTCTTC,CATSDPGTSGNEQFF
.,TRBV6-5,.,TRBJ1-3,TGTGCCAGCAGTTACTCGGGGGGATCTGGAAACACCATATATTTT,CASSYSGGSGNTIYF
.,TRBV18,.,TRBJ2-3,TGTGCCAGCTCACCCCCCGGGGGACGTAGGACAGATACGCAGTATTTT,CASSPPGGRRTDTQYF
.,TRBV10-3,TRBD2,TRBJ2-1,TGTGCCACCTCTACCAAGACTAGCGGGAGCGATGAGCAGTTCTTC,CATSTKTSGSDEQFF
.,TRBV2,.,TRBJ2-7,TGTGCCAGCAGTGTAGGTCAGGCGTCCTACGAGCAGTACTTC,CASSVGQASYEQYF
.,TRBV5-4,.,TRBJ1-2,TGTGCCAGCAGCTTGGCAGAAACCTATGGCTACACCTTC,CASSLAETYGYTF
.,TRBV5-4,TRBD1,TRBJ2-2,TGTGCCAGCAGCTCCCGGGACAGGGGTCGCACCGGGGAGCTGTTTTTT,CASSSRDRGRTGELFF
.,TRBV12-5,TRBD2,TRBJ2-5,TGTGCTAGTGCCCCGGGACTAGCGCTATGGGGAGAGACCCAGTACTTC,CASAPGLALWGETQYF
once,TRBV7-2,.,TRBJ1-1,TGTGCCAGCAGCATGCGACAGGTCAGAAACACTGAAGCTTTCTTT,CASSMRQVRNTEAFF
.,TRBV2,TRBD1,TRBJ2-7,TGTGCCAGCAGTCACACCGGGACAGAGGTTAACTCCTACGAGCAGTACTTC,CASSHTGTEVNSYEQYF
once,TRBV5-1,.,TRBJ1-3,TGCGCCAGCAGGATGACAATTGCTGGAAACACCATATATTTT,CASRMTIAGNTIYF
.,TRBV10-3,TRBD1,TRBJ1-1,TGTGCCATCAGTGCAACAGGGGAGAACACTGAAGCTTTCTTT,CAISATGENTEAFF
.,TRBV4-1,TRBD1,TRBJ2-7,TGCGCCAGCAGCCAAGCGGCACAGGGGTGGAACTACGAGCAGTACTTC,CASSQAAQGWNYEQYF
.,TRBV25-1,.,TRBJ2-2,TGTGCCAGCAGTGAATTCGGTGGGAACACCGGGGAGCTGTTTTTT,CASSEFGGNTGELFF
once,TRBV5-4,TRBD2,TRBJ2-5,TGTGCCAGCAGCCGGACTAGCGGGGGGGCCGATGGAGAGACCCAGTACTTC,CASSRTSGGADGETQYF
.,TRBV7-8,TRBD2,TRBJ2-7,TGTGCCAGCAGCCCCCGAAGCGGGAGAGGCGACGAGCAGTACTTC,CASSPRSGRGDEQYF
.,TRBV5-8,.,TRBJ2-1,TGTGCCAGCAGCCCGGGGAGCGCCGCCTACAATGAGCAGTTCTTC,CASSPGSAAYNEQFF
.,TRBV5-4,.,TRBJ1-2,TGTGCCAGCAGCTTGTCCCTATCAGGGAATAGCAATGGCTACACCTTC,CASSLSLSGNSNGYTF
once,TRBV2,.,TRBJ1-2,TGTGCCAGCAGTGAAAGGCGAGGTCAGGGCTATGGCTACACCTTC,CASSERRGQGYGYTF
.,TRBV18,TRBD2,TRBJ2-3,TGTGCCAGCTCACCAAGGACTAGCGGGATCACAGATACGCAGTATTTT,CASSPRTSGITDTQYF
.,TRBV6-5,.,TRBJ1-1,TGTGCCAGCAGTTCCCTAGACAGAACTGAAGCTTTCTTT,CASSSLDRTEAFF
once,TRBV5-1,.,TRBJ2-1,TGCGCCAGCAACGGACTGAGCTCCTACAATGAGCAGTTCTTC,CASNGLSSYNEQFF
.,TRBV19,.,TRBJ1-2,TGTGCCAGTAGTATAGCCCCTTGGAGAAGTAATGGCTACACCTTC,CASSIAPWRSNGYTF